A single sample gave rise to the 9 T cell receptor beta chains below, sequenced in a study of blood T cell repertoires in COVID-19 (dated by TCRdb to about 2020). The protocol used for the library was the immunoSEQ multiplex PCR assay. Here the immuneACCESS table is served through TCRdb, limited to in-frame sequences with V and J called. Missing clones are a known gap in these copies; in checked studies unresolved V genes cover under half, and the rest lacks a known reason. The sample table lists some 100,000 clones, approximately 92% of them with a count of one. The ten largest clonotypes hold less than 7.5% of the sample. Sequencing was performed on peripheral blood. The receptors were gathered from a man aged 50 to 59 with active COVID-19.

CDR3 in amino acids: CASSGSGRSDTQYF. The CDR3 DNA is TGCGCCAGCAGCGGTAGCGGGAGGTCTGATACGCAGTATTTT. The chain carries TRBV5-1 and TRBJ2-3; 10 bases fit TRBD2. This CDR3 contains 14 residues. Germline CDR1 is SGHRS and CDR2 is YFSETQ. V dropped 4 bases and J dropped 6; count of bases not matched to a gene: 5.

The J gene is TRBJ1-6, the V gene TRBV7-3, with 8 nucleotides matching TRBD1. The ends lost 0 bases at V and 10 bases at J; junction bases unmatched: 5. The V gene's germline CDR1 is SGHTA and CDR2 FQGTGA. This CDR3 has 15 amino acids. The CDR3 protein is CASSLTSDRASPLHF. CDR3 nucleotides: TGTGCCAGCAGCTTAACCTCGGACAGGGCCTCACCCCTCCACTTT.

The gene calls are TRBV4-2 and TRBJ2-2; no definite D call. Per germline, CDR1 LGHNA and CDR2 YNFKEQ. The CDR3 length is 16 residues. V shed 0 bases and J shed 1 base, with 9 bases lying between them. CDR3 residues: CASSQESAKNTGELFF. CDR3 nucleotides: TGTGCCAGCAGCCAAGAGAGTGCGAAGAACACCGGGGAGCTGTTTTTT.

The chain uses TRBV11-3 and TRBJ2-3; D perhaps matches TRBD2 (6 bases). CDR3 length: 14 residues. Deletions cut 1 base from V and 5 bases from J, with 10 bases between. Per germline, CDR1 SGHNT and CDR2 YENEEA. The chain's CDR3 is CASSLGGLQDTQYF. CDR3 coding DNA: TGTGCCAGCAGCTTAGGGGGACTCCAAGATACGCAGTATTTT.

Only one count was recorded for this clone. The V and J genes are TRBV5-4 and TRBJ2-7, with TRBD1 identical over 7 bases. From germline, CDR1 is SGHNT and CDR2 YYREEE (reference sequence). Unmatched junction bases numbered 8, after V lost 1 base and J lost 1 base. The CDR3 is 16 residues long. The CDR3 protein is CASSLLVTGASYEQYF. For the CDR3, the DNA is TGTGCCAGCAGCTTGTTAGTTACAGGGGCTTCCTACGAGCAGTACTTC.

The gene calls are TRBV18 and TRBJ2-5; TRBD2 matches at 10 bases. The CDR3 covers 17 residues. Germline V lookup: CDR1 KGHSH, CDR2 LQKENI. The J segment lost 2 bases and the V segment lost 2 bases, leaving 8 bases of the junction unmatched. CDR3 coding DNA: TGTGCCAGCTCACCATTTACTAGCGGGAACATTCAAGAGACCCAGTACTTC. Translating gives CASSPFTSGNIQETQYF.

This clone was seen only once. The gene calls are TRBV12-3 or TRBV12-4 and TRBJ2-7, with 8 bases identical to TRBD1. Trimming cost V 5 bases and J 5 bases; bases outside gene matches: 5. The length of the CDR3 is 13 residues. CDR3 DNA: TGTGCCAGCAGTGCGCAGGGGGCCCACGAGCAGTACTTC. Protein sequence: CASSAQGAHEQYF.

The rearrangement links TRBV28 to TRBJ2-7; the match to TRBD1 covers 9 bases. With V trimmed by 5 bases and J by 6 bases, 11 bases remained unmatched. The CDR3 is 15 residues long. In germline, CDR1 is MDHEN, CDR2 SYDVKM. CDR3 amino acids: CASSDTGGLFLEQYF. The CDR3 DNA reads as TGTGCCAGCAGTGACACAGGGGGCCTTTTTCTCGAGCAGTACTTC. The whole variable domain, filled in from reference TRBV28 and TRBJ2-7, reads DVKVTQSSRYLVKRTGEKVFLECVQDMDHENMFWYRQDPGLGLRLIYFSYDVKMKEKGDIPEGYSVSREKKERFSLILESASTNQTSMYLCASSDTGGLFLEQYFGPGTRLTVT.

This chain links TRBV19 with TRBJ2-7; D not certain. The CDR3 extends over 14 amino acids. The ends were cut back, 5 bases at V and 5 bases at J, with 16 bases in the middle. Per germline, CDR1 LNHDA and CDR2 SQIVND (reference sequence). The CDR3 loop is CASSPLRYPHEQYF. CDR3 nucleotides: TGTGCCAGTAGTCCACTACGATACCCGCACGAGCAGTACTTC.